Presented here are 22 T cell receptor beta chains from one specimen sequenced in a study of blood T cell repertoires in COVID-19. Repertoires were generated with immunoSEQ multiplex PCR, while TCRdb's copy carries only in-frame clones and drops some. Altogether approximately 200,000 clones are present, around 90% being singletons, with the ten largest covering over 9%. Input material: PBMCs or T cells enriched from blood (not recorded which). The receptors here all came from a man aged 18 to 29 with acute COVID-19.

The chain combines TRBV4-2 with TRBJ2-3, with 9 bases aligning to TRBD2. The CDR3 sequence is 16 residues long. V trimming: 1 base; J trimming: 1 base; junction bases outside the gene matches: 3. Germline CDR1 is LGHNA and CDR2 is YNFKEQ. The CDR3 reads CASSQVAGGGTDTQYF. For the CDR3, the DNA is TGTGCCAGCAGCCAAGTTGCGGGGGGGGGCACAGATACGCAGTATTTT.

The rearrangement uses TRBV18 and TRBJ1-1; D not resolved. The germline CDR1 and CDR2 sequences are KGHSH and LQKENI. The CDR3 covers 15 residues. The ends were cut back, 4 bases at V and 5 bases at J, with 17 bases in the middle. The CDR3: CASSREAGGRTEAFF. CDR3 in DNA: TGTGCCAGCTCACGGGAAGCGGGCGGTAGGACTGAAGCTTTCTTT. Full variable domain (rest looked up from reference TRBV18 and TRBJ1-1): NAGVMQNPRHLVRRRGQEARLRCSPMKGHSHVYWYRQLPEEGLKFMVYLQKENIIDESGMPKERFSAEFPKEGPSILRIQQVVRGDSAAYFCASSREAGGRTEAFFGQGTRLTVV.

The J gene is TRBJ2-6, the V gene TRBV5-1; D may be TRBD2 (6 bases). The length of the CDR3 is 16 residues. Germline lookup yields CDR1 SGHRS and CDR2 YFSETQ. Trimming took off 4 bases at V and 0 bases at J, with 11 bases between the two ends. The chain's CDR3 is CASSAGTFSGANVLTF. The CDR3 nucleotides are TGCGCCAGCAGCGCGGGGACTTTCTCTGGGGCCAACGTCCTGACTTTC.

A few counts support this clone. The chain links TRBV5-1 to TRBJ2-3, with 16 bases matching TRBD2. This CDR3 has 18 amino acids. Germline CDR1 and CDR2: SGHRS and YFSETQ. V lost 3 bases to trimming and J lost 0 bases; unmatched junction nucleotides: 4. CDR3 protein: CASSSGTSGRASTDTQYF. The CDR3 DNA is TGCGCCAGCAGCTCAGGGACTAGCGGGAGGGCGAGCACAGATACGCAGTATTTT.

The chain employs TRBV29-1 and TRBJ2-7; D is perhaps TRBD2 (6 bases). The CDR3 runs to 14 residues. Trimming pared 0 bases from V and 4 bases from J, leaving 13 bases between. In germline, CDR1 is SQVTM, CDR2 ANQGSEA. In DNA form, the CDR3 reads TGCAGCGTTGAAGATGCGGGAAACGGGTACGAGCAGTACTTC. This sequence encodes CSVEDAGNGYEQYF.

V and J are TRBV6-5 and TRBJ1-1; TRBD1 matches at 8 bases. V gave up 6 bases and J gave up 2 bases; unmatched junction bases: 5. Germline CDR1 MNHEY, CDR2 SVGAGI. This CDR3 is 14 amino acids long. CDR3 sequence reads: CASRAGGPNTEAFF. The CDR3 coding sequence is TGTGCCAGCAGGGCAGGGGGCCCAAACACTGAAGCTTTCTTT.

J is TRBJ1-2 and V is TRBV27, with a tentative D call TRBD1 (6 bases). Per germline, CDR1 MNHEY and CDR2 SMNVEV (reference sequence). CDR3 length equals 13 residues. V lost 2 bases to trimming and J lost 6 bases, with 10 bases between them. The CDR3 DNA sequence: TGTGCCAGCAGTTTAGGCAGGGGAAATGGCTACACCTTC. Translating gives CASSLGRGNGYTF.

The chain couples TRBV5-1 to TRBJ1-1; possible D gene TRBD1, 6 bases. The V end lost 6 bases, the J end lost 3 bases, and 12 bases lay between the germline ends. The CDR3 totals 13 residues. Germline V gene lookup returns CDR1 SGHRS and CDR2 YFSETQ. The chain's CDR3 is CASTPDSYTEAFF. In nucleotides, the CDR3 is TGCGCCAGCACCCCGGACAGTTACACTGAAGCTTTCTTT.

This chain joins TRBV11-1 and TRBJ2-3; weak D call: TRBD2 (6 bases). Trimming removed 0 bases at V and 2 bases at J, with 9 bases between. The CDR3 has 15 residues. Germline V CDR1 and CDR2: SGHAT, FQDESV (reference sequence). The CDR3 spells CASSLASGATDTQYF. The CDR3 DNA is TGTGCCAGCAGCTTAGCTAGCGGAGCCACAGATACGCAGTATTTT.

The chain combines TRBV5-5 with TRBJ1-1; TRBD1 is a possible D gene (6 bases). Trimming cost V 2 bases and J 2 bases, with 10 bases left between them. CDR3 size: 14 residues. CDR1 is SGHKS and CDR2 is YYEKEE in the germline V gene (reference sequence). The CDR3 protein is CASSLLQGNTEAFF. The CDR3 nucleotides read TGTGCCAGCAGCTTACTACAGGGTAACACTGAAGCTTTCTTT. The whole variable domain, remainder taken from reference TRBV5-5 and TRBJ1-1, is DAGVTQSPTHLIKTRGQQVTLRCSPISGHKSVSWYQQVLGQGPQFIFQYYEKEERGRGNFPDRFSARQFPNYSSELNVNALLLGDSALYLCASSLLQGNTEAFFGQGTRLTVV.

Here the CDR3 DNA reads TGTGCCAGCAGCTTAGAAGGGACAGGGAAGTGGGTGCAGTACTTC. Residues: CASSLEGTGKWVQYF. The chain recombines TRBV7-2 with TRBJ2-7; 9 bases line up with TRBD1. Per the germline V gene, CDR1 is SGHTA and CDR2 is FQGNSA. This CDR3 is built from 15 residues. Trimming at V came to 1 base and at J to 9 bases, leaving 10 bases not matched to a gene.

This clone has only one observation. CDR3 coding DNA: TGTGCCAGCTCACCAGCGGGGGCCGTTTACGAGCAGTACTTC. It is translated as CASSPAGAVYEQYF. The chain carries TRBV18 and TRBJ2-7; perhaps TRBD2 as D (7 bases). The germline V gene encodes CDR1 KGHSH and CDR2 LQKENI. Trimming pared 2 bases from V and 4 bases from J, leaving 12 bases between. The length of the CDR3 is 14 residues.

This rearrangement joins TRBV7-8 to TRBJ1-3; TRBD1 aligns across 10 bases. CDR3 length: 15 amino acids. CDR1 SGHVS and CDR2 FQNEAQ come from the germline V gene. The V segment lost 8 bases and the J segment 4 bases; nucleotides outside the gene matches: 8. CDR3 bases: TGTGCCAGCTCAAGCGGGACAGGGGTAGGAAACACCATATATTTT. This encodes CASSSGTGVGNTIYF. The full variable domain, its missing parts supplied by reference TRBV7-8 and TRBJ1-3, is GAGVSQSPRYKVAKRGQDVALRCDPISGHVSLFWYQQALGQGPEFLTYFQNEAQLDKSGLPSDRFFAERPEGSVSTLKIQRTQQEDSAVYLCASSSGTGVGNTIYFGEGSWLTVV.

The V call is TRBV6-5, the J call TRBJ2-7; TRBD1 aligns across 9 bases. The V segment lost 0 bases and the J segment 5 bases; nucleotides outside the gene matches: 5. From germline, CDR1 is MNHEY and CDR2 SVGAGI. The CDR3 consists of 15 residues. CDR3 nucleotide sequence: TGTGCCAGCAGTTACTCCGGGACAGGGTCCCACGAGCAGTACTTC. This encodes CASSYSGTGSHEQYF.

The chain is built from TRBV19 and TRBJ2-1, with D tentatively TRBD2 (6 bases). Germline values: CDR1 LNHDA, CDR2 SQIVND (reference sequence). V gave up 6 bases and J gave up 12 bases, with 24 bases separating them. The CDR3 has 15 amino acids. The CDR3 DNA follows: TGTGCCAGTAGCACCGCCGGGACTGGGGCGCGTGCGCAGTTCTTC. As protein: CASSTAGTGARAQFF. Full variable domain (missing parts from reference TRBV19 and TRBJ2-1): DGGITQSPKYLFRKEGQNVTLSCEQNLNHDAMYWYRQDPGQGLRLIYYSQIVNDFQKGDIAEGYSVSREKKESFPLTVTSAQKNPTAFYLCASSTAGTGARAQFFGPGTRLTVL.

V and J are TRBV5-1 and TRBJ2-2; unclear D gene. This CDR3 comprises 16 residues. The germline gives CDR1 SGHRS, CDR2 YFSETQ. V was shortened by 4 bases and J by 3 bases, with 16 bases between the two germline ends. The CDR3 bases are TGCGCCAGCAGCCTAAGTCCCGAATTCTACACCGGGGAGCTGTTTTTT. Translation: CASSLSPEFYTGELFF.

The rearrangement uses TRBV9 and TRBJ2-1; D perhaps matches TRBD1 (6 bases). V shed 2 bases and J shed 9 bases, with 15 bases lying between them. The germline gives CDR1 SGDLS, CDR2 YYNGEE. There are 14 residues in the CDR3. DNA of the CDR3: TGTGCCAGCAGCGTCGGACAGAAGGTCGGTGAGCAGTTCTTC. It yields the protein CASSVGQKVGEQFF. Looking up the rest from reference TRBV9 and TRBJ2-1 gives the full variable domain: DSGVTQTPKHLITATGQRVTLRCSPRSGDLSVYWYQQSLDQGLQFLIQYYNGEERAKGNILERFSAQQFPDLHSELNLSSLELGDSALYFCASSVGQKVGEQFFGPGTRLTVL.

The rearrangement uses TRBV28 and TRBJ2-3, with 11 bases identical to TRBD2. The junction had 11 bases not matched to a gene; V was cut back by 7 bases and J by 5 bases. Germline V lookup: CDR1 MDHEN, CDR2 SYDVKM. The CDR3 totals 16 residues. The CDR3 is CASNSLSGRALDTQYF. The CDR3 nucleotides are TGTGCCAGCAATTCTCTTAGCGGGAGGGCCTTAGATACGCAGTATTTT.

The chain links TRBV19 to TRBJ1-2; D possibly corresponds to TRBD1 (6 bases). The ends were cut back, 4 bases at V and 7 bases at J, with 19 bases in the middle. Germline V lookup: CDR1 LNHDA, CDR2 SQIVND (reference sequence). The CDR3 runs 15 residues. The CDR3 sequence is CASSTSMGQGLGYTF. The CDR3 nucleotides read TGTGCCAGTAGTACCTCGATGGGGCAGGGGCTTGGCTACACCTTC.

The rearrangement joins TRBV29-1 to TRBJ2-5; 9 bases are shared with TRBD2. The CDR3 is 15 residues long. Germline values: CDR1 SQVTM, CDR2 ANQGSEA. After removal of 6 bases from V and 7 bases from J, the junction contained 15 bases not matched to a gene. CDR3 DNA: TGCAGCGTCTATACCGGGACTAGCCGGGGCGGGACCCAGTACTTC. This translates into CSVYTGTSRGGTQYF.

The CDR3, as DNA: TGCGCCAGCAGCCCTACCACTAGCGGGAGGGTCCAAGAGACCCAGTACTTC. Its translation is CASSPTTSGRVQETQYF. V and J are TRBV5-1 and TRBJ2-5, with 13 bases that match TRBD2. Germline CDR1 and CDR2: SGHRS and YFSETQ. This CDR3 has 17 residues. Losses at the gene ends were 4 bases for V and 1 base for J; bases not matched to a gene: 7.

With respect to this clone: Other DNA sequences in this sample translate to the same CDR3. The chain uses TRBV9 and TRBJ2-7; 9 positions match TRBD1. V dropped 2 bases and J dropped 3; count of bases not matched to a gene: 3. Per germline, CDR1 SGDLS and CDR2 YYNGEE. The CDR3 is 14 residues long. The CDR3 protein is CASSVGTGNYEQYF. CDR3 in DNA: TGTGCCAGCAGCGTTGGGACAGGGAACTACGAGCAGTACTTC.